These 23 T cell receptor beta chains originate from one sample sequenced in a study of cytomegalovirus exposure and HLA in healthy donors. Amplification used 60 Vbeta primers and 13 Jbeta primers. Only in-frame clones appear in the TCRdb table, and some are missing; sequencing was by immunoSEQ multiplex PCR. This sample has 110,000 or so clones, with 74% found just once. The sample taken for sequencing was PBMCs. All receptors derive from a woman between 35 and 50 years old in good health and CMV-seropositive.

V is TRBV5-1 and J is TRBJ1-4; D remains ambiguous. Trimming took off 0 bases at V and 0 bases at J, with 6 bases between the two ends. Per germline, CDR1 SGHRS and CDR2 YFSETQ. The CDR3 loop spans 15 amino acids. CDR3 residues: CASSLDEATNEKLFF. Written as DNA, the CDR3 is TGCGCCAGCAGCTTGGATGAGGCAACTAATGAAAAACTGTTTTTT.

This clone was picked up a small number of times. This chain connects TRBV11-2 to TRBJ2-3; a possible D gene is TRBD1 (5 bases). The CDR3 covers 13 residues. Germline loops: CDR1 SGHAT, CDR2 FQNNGV. Trimming removed 5 bases from V and 2 bases from J, with 8 bases in between. The CDR3: CASSEQATDTQYF. The DNA of the CDR3 is TGTGCCAGCAGCGAACAGGCCACAGATACGCAGTATTTT. Complete variable domain (other parts from reference TRBV11-2 and TRBJ2-3): EAGVAQSPRYKIIEKRQSVAFWCNPISGHATLYWYQQILGQGPKLLIQFQNNGVVDDSQLPKDRFSAERLKGVDSTLKIQPAKLEDSAVYLCASSEQATDTQYFGPGTRLTVL.

The chain carries TRBV6-1 and TRBJ1-4; D may be TRBD1 (5 bases). V was pared by 4 bases and J by 6 bases, with 9 bases between. The CDR3 has 13 amino acids. Germline CDR1 reads MNHNS; CDR2 reads SASEGT. CDR3 amino acids: CASSGGVHEKLFF. In nucleotides, the CDR3 is TGTGCCAGCAGTGGGGGGGTGCATGAAAAACTGTTTTTT.

The rearrangement links TRBV11-3 to TRBJ2-1; possible D gene TRBD1, 7 bases. V was clipped by 5 bases and J by 7 bases, with 15 bases between them. Germline V lookup: CDR1 SGHNT, CDR2 YENEEA. The CDR3 totals 14 residues. In nucleotides, the CDR3 is TGTGCCAGCAGCACCCAGGGGGGCACGAATGAGCAGTTCTTC. It encodes CASSTQGGTNEQFF.

This rearrangement joins TRBV7-2 to TRBJ2-1; D is possibly TRBD2 (7 bases). Germline V gene lookup returns CDR1 SGHTA and CDR2 FQGNSA. There are 16 residues in the CDR3. V was pared by 2 bases and J by 7 bases, with 18 bases between. The CDR3 region has the DNA TGTGCCAGCAGCTTAATGCGGGCCCGGGGGGCTAATGAGCAGTTCTTC. Translation gives CASSLMRARGANEQFF.

The chain joins TRBV6-1 to TRBJ1-2; 7 bases fit TRBD1. The CDR3 length is 15 residues. V was pared by 7 bases and J by 5 bases, with 13 bases of the junction left unmatched. Germline V gives CDR1 MNHNS, CDR2 SASEGT. DNA for the CDR3: TGTGCCAGCAATGGGAGACAGGGTTTGTCTTATGGCTACACCTTC. It encodes CASNGRQGLSYGYTF.

This chain uses TRBV10-3 with TRBJ2-5; TRBD1 is a possible D gene (7 bases). The ends were cut back, 2 bases at V and 5 bases at J, with 15 bases in the middle. CDR1 and CDR2 from the germline V gene are ENHRY and SYGVKD. There are 15 residues in the CDR3. The DNA of the CDR3 is TGTGCCATCAGTGAGCAGGGGGAGGCGATGGAGACCCAGTACTTC. It specifies CAISEQGEAMETQYF.

This clone was picked up one time. The rearrangement uses TRBV7-9 and TRBJ2-7; D might be TRBD2 (5 bases). The J call may not be correct, given that the DNA end is closer to TRBJ2-5. The CDR3 spans 15 residues. Germline V gene sequence: CDR1 SEHNR, CDR2 FQNEAQ (reference sequence). The CDR3 DNA is TGTGCCAGCAGCTTAGATGGCGGGCGGGCGGAGACCCAGTACTTC. Protein product: CASSLDGGRAETQYF.

This clone was seen more than once but under ten times. The chain uses TRBV19 and TRBJ2-7, with D perhaps matching TRBD2 (5 bases). There are 12 residues in the CDR3. Trimming took off 5 bases at V and 7 bases at J, with 12 bases between the two ends. The germline gives CDR1 LNHDA, CDR2 SQIVND (reference sequence). CDR3: CASSVGLAEQYF. Written as DNA, the CDR3 is TGTGCCAGTAGTGTCGGACTGGCGGAGCAGTACTTC.

The chain has TRBV5-1 and TRBJ2-5; D gene unclear. V was cut by 0 bases and J by 1 base, with 7 bases left in between. Germline CDR1 SGHRS, CDR2 YFSETQ. CDR3 size: 14 residues. CDR3 protein: CASSLARRQETQYF. The CDR3 coding sequence is TGCGCCAGCAGCTTGGCGAGGCGCCAAGAGACCCAGTACTTC.

The chain uses TRBV18 and TRBJ2-5; D call uncertain. The CDR3 extends over 14 amino acids. Trimming shortened V by 2 bases and J by 5 bases, and 12 bases separated the two germline ends. The germline V gene has CDR1 KGHSH and CDR2 LQKENI. The CDR3 here is CASSPSSVWETQYF. CDR3 bases: TGTGCCAGCTCACCATCCTCAGTTTGGGAGACCCAGTACTTC.

In its sample, this clone was seen a few times. The chain is built from TRBV7-2 and TRBJ2-1, with 7 bases lining up with TRBD1. CDR3 size: 14 residues. V was clipped by 4 bases and J by 6 bases; unmatched bases: 6. Looked up from germline, CDR1 is SGHTA and CDR2 is FQGNSA. This chain's CDR3 is CASSSRRDSNEQFF. The CDR3 nucleotides read TGTGCCAGCAGCTCGCGCCGGGACAGCAATGAGCAGTTCTTC.

The chain is built from TRBV7-9 and TRBJ1-2; 10 bases map to TRBD1. This CDR3 has 13 residues. J was trimmed by 7 bases and V by 3 bases; bases with no gene match: 2. Germline CDR1 SEHNR, CDR2 FQNEAQ (reference sequence). DNA of the CDR3: TGTGCCAGCAGCTTCGGACAGGGGGGTGGCTACACCTTC. This gives the protein CASSFGQGGGYTF.

The chain is built from TRBV12-5 and TRBJ2-2; 8 bases map to TRBD2. Germline loops: CDR1 LGHNT, CDR2 FRNRAP. J lost 6 bases, V lost 3 bases, and 6 bases had no gene match. The CDR3 runs 15 residues. The CDR3 region has the DNA TGTGCTAGTGGTTTTGTATCGGGGGGGTCCGGGGAGCTGTTTTTT. Its translation: CASGFVSGGSGELFF.

V and J are TRBV18 and TRBJ2-5; perhaps TRBD2 as D (6 bases). The germline V gene encodes CDR1 KGHSH and CDR2 LQKENI. The V and J ends lost 4 bases and 5 bases respectively, with 11 bases between them. The length of the CDR3 is 13 residues. CDR3: CASSLSGGETQYF. CDR3 DNA: TGTGCCAGCTCACTCAGTGGAGGGGAGACCCAGTACTTC.

CDR3 amino acids: CASSPLADFIYEQYF. In nucleotides, the CDR3 is TGTGCCAGCTCACCCCTAGCGGACTTTATCTACGAGCAGTACTTC. The chain carries TRBV18 and TRBJ2-7, with TRBD2 identical over 7 bases. The V segment lost 3 bases and the J segment 3 bases; nucleotides outside the gene matches: 8. From germline, CDR1 is KGHSH and CDR2 LQKENI. The CDR3 length is 15 residues. The full variable domain, with the rest looked up from reference TRBV18 and TRBJ2-7, is NAGVMQNPRHLVRRRGQEARLRCSPMKGHSHVYWYRQLPEEGLKFMVYLQKENIIDESGMPKERFSAEFPKEGPSILRIQQVVRGDSAAYFCASSPLADFIYEQYFGPGTRLTVT.

The chain uses TRBV5-1 and TRBJ2-1; 7 nucleotides align to TRBD1. V was clipped by 5 bases and J by 5 bases; unmatched bases: 7. The germline V gene encodes CDR1 SGHRS and CDR2 YFSETQ. The CDR3 sequence is 14 residues long. CDR3: CASRGGQGNNEQFF. The CDR3 region has the DNA TGCGCCAGCAGAGGGGGCCAGGGCAACAATGAGCAGTTCTTC.

This chain uses TRBV12-5 with TRBJ1-5; no clear D gene. CDR3 length equals 15 residues. CDR1 and CDR2 (germline): LGHNT, FRNRAP. V was pared by 7 bases and J by 6 bases, with 19 bases between. DNA of the CDR3: TGTGCTAGTGCCCCCGTCCCGGGTGGGAGTCAGCCCCAGCATTTT. Encoded protein: CASAPVPGGSQPQHF.

This sequence joins TRBV2 and TRBJ2-3, with 9 bases that match TRBD2. Per the germline V gene, CDR1 is SNHLY and CDR2 is FYNNEI. The CDR3 loop spans 18 amino acids. Trimming took 6 bases from V and 2 from J; bases not matched to a gene: 15. CDR3 bases: TGTGCCAGCAGGCGGGGTAGCGGGGGATTGGGCATCACAGATACGCAGTATTTT. Amino acids: CASRRGSGGLGITDTQYF.

This clone has only a few counts. The chain combines TRBV7-6 with TRBJ1-1; TRBD1 is a possible D gene (5 bases). Germline CDR1 reads SGHVS; CDR2 reads FNYEAQ. The CDR3 is 14 residues long. V lost 0 bases to trimming and J lost 6 bases, with 11 bases between them. CDR3 protein: CASSLALSGAEAFF. The CDR3 nucleotides read TGTGCCAGCAGCTTAGCCCTTTCGGGGGCTGAAGCTTTCTTT. The whole variable domain, remainder taken from reference TRBV7-6 and TRBJ1-1, is GAGVSQSPRYKVTKRGQDVALRCDPISGHVSLYWYRQALGQGPEFLTYFNYEAQQDKSGLPNDRFSAERPEGSISTLTIQRTEQRDSAMYRCASSLALSGAEAFFGQGTRLTVV.

The CDR3: CAWSTGGVGGQPQHF. The CDR3 coding sequence is TGTGCCTGGAGTACCGGGGGGGTAGGGGGTCAGCCCCAGCATTTT. The chain is built from TRBV30 and TRBJ1-5; D is possibly TRBD1 (6 bases). CDR1 is GTSNPN and CDR2 is SVGIG in the germline V gene (reference sequence). Between the trimmed V and J ends, which lost 2 bases and 6 bases, there was a span of 17 bases. The CDR3 sequence is 15 residues long.

The rearrangement uses TRBV7-8 and TRBJ2-7, with 10 bases matching TRBD1. The V gene end was trimmed by 3 bases and the J gene end by 4 bases; junction bases not matched to a gene: 6. Per germline, CDR1 SGHVS and CDR2 FQNEAQ. This CDR3 is built from 15 residues. In DNA, the CDR3 is TGTGCCAGCAGCTTGGTGCGACAGGGGGCGTACGAGCAGTACTTC. Translating gives CASSLVRQGAYEQYF.

The chain recombines TRBV7-6 with TRBJ2-1; maybe TRBD2 (5 bases). This CDR3 is 12 amino acids long. Per the germline V gene, CDR1 is SGHVS and CDR2 is FNYEAQ. Trimming shortened V by 2 bases and J by 8 bases, and 7 bases separated the two germline ends. Written as DNA, the CDR3 is TGTGCCAGCAGCTTATCGGGGTATGAGCAGTTCTTC. Translated, it gives CASSLSGYEQFF.